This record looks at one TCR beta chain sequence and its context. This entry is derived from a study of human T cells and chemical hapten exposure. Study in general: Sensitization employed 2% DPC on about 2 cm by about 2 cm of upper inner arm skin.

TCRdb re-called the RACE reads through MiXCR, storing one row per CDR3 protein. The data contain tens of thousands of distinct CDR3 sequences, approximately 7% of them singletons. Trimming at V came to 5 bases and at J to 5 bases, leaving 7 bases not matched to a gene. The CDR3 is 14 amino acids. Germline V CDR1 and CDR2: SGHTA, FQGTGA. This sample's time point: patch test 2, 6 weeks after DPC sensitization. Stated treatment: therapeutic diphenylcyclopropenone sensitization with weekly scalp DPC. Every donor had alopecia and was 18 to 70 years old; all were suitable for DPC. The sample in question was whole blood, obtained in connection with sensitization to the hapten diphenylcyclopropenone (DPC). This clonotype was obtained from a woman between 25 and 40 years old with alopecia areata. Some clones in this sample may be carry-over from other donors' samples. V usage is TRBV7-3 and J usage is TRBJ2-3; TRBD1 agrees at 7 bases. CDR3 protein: CASSVGGSEDTQYF. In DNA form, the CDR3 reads TGTGCCAGCAGCGTAGGGGGCTCGGAAGATACGCAGTATTTT.